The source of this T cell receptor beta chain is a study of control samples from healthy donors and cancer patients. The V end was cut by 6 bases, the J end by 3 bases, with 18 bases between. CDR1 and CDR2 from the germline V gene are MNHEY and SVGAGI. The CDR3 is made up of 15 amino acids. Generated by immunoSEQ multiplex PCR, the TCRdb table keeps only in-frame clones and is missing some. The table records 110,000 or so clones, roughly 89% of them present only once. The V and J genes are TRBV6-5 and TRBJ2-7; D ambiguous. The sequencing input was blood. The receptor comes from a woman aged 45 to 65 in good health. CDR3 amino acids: CASSHRSRGIYEQYF. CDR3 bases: TGTGCCAGCAGCCACCGATCCCGCGGAATCTACGAGCAGTACTTC.